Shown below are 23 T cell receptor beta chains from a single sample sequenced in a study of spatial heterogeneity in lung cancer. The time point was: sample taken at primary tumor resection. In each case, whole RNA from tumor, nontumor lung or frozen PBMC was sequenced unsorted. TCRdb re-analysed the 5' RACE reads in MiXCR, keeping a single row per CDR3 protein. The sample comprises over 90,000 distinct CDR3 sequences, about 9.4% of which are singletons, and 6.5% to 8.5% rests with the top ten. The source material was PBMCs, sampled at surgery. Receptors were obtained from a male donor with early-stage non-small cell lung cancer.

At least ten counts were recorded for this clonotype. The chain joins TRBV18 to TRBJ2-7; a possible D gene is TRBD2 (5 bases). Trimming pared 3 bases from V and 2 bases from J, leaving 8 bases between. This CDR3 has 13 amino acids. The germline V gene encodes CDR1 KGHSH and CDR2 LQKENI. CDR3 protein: CASSPGSPYEQYF. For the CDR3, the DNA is TGTGCCAGCTCACCGGGGAGCCCCTACGAGCAGTACTTC. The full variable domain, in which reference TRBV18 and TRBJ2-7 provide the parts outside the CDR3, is NAGVMQNPRHLVRRRGQEARLRCSPMKGHSHVYWYRQLPEEGLKFMVYLQKENIIDESGMPKERFSAEFPKEGPSILRIQQVVRGDSAAYFCASSPGSPYEQYFGPGTRLTVT.

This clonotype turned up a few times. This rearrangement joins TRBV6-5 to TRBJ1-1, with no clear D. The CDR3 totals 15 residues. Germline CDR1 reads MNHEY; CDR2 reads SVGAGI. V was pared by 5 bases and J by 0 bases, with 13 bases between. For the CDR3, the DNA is TGTGCCAGCAGTAACCCCGGACGGCTGAACACTGAAGCTTTCTTT. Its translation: CASSNPGRLNTEAFF.

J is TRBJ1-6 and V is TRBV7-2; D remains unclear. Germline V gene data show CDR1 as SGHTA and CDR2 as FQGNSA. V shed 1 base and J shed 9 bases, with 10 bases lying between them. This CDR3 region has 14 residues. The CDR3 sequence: CASSLGNNASPLHF. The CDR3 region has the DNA TGTGCCAGCAGCTTAGGAAACAACGCTTCACCCCTCCACTTT.

The CDR3 spells CASSQNRGRETQYF. CDR3 nucleotides: TGTGCCAGCAGTCAAAACAGGGGGCGAGAGACCCAGTACTTC. The chain uses TRBV27 and TRBJ2-5, with 9 nucleotides matching TRBD1. CDR3 length: 14 amino acids. Germline-derived CDR1 and CDR2 are MNHEY and SMNVEV (reference sequence). Losses at the gene ends were 5 bases for V and 4 bases for J; bases not matched to a gene: 5.

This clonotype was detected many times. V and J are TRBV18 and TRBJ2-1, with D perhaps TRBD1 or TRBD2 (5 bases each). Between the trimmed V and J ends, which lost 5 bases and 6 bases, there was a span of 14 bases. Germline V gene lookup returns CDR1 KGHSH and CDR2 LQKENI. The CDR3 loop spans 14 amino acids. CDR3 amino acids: CASSTSSGTNEQFF. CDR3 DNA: TGTGCCAGCTCAACATCATCAGGGACCAATGAGCAGTTCTTC. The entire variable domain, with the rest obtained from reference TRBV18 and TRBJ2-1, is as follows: NAGVMQNPRHLVRRRGQEARLRCSPMKGHSHVYWYRQLPEEGLKFMVYLQKENIIDESGMPKERFSAEFPKEGPSILRIQQVVRGDSAAYFCASSTSSGTNEQFFGPGTRLTVL.

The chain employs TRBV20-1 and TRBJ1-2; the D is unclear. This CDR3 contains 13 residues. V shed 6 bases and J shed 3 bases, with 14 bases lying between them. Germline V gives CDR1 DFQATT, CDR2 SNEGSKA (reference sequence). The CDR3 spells CSAGGQVYYGYTF. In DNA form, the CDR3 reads TGCAGTGCCGGTGGGCAGGTGTACTATGGCTACACCTTC.

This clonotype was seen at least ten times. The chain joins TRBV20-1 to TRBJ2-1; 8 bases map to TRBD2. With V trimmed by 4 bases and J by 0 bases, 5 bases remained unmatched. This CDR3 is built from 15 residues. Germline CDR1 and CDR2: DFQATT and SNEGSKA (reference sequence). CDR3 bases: TGCAGTGCTATTTCTAGCGGGCTCTCCTACAATGAGCAGTTCTTC. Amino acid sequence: CSAISSGLSYNEQFF.

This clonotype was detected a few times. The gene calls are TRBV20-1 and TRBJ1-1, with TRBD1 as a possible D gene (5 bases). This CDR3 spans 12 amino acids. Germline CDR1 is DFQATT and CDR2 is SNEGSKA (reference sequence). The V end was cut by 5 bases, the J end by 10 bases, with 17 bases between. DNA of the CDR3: TGCAGTGCTGGGGGAGAGGGAGTTGGAGCTTTCTTT. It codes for CSAGGEGVGAFF.

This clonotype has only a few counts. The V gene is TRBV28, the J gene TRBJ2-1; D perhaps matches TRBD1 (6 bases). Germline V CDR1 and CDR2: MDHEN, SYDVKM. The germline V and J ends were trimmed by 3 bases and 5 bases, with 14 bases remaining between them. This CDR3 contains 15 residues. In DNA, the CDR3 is TGTGCCAGCAGTTTTGGTGGGGGCGCTGACAATGAGCAGTTCTTC. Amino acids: CASSFGGGADNEQFF.

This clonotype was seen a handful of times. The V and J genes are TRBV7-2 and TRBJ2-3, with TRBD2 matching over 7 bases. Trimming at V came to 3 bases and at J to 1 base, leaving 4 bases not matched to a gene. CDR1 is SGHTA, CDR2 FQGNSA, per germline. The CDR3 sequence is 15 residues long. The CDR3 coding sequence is TGTGCCAGCAGCTTCCAGGGAGGGGGCACAGATACGCAGTATTTT. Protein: CASSFQGGGTDTQYF.

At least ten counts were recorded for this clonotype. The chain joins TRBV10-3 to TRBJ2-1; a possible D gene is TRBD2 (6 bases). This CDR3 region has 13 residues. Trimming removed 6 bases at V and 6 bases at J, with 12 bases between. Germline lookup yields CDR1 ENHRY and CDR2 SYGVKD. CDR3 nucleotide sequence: TGTGCCATCAGCTTAACTAGCCTCAATGAGCAGTTCTTC. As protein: CAISLTSLNEQFF.

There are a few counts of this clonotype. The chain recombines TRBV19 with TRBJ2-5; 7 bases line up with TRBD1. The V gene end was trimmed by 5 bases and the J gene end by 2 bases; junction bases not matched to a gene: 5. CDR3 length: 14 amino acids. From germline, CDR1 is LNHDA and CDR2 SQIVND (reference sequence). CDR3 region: CASSLDRRQETQYF. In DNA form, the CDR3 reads TGTGCCAGTAGTTTGGACAGGAGGCAAGAGACCCAGTACTTC.

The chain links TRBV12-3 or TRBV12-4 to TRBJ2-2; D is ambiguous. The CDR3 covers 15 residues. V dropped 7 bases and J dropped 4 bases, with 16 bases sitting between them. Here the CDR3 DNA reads TGTGCCAGCACTGCCCGGGTGGTAGGCACCGGGGAGCTGTTTTTT. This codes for CASTARVVGTGELFF.

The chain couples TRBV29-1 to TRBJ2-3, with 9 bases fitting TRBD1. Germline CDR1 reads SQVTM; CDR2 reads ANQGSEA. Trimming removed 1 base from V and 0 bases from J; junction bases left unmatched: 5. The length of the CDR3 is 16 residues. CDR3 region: CSVEGGQGVSTDTQYF. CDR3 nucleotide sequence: TGCAGCGTTGAAGGGGGACAGGGCGTAAGCACAGATACGCAGTATTTT.

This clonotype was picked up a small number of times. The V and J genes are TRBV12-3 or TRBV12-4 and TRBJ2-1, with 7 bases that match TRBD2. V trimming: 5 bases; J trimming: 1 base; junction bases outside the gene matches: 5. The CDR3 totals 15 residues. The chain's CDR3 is CASSPQRGSYNEQFF. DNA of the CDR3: TGTGCCAGCAGTCCCCAGCGGGGTTCCTACAATGAGCAGTTCTTC.

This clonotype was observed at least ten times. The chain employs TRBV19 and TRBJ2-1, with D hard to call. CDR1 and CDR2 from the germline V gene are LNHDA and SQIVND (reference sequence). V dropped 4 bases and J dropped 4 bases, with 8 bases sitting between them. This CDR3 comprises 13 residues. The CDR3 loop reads CASSTPPYNEQFF. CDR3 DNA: TGTGCCAGTAGTACTCCTCCTTACAATGAGCAGTTCTTC.

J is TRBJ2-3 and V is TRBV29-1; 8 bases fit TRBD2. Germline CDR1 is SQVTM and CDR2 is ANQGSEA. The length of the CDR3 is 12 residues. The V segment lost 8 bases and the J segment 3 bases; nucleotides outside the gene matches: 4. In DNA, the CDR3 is TGCAGCTTCGGGGGGGCAACAGATACGCAGTATTTT. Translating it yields CSFGGATDTQYF.

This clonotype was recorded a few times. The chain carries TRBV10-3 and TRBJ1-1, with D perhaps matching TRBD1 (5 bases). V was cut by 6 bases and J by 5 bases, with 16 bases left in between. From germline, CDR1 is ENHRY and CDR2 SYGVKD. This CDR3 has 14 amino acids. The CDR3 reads CAIRPTEGGTEAFF. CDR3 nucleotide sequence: TGTGCCATCAGACCGACAGAAGGAGGAACTGAAGCTTTCTTT.

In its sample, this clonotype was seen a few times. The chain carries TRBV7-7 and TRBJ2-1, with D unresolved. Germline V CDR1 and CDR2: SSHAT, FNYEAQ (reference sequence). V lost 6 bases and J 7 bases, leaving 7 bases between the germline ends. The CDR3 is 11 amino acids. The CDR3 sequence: CASRDPNEQFF. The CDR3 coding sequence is TGTGCCAGCAGGGACCCGAATGAGCAGTTCTTC.

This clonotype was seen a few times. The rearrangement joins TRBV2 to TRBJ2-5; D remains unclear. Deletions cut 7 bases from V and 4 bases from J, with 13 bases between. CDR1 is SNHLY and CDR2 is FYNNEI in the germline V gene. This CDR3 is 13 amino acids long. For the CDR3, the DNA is TGTGCCAGCACCCTAAATGGTGGAGAGACCCAGTACTTC. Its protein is CASTLNGGETQYF.

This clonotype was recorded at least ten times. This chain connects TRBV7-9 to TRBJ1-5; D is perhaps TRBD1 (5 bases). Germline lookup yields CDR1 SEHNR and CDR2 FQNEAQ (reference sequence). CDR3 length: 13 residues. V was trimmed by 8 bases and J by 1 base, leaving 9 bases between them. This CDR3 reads CASCRDSNQPQHF. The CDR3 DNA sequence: TGTGCCAGCTGCCGGGACAGCAATCAGCCCCAGCATTTT.

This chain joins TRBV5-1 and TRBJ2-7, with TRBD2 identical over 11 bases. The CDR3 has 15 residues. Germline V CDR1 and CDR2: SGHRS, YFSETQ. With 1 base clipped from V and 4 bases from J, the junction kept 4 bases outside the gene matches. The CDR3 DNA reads TGCGCCAGCAGCTTGAAGGGACTAGCGGAATACGAGCAGTACTTC. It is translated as CASSLKGLAEYEQYF.

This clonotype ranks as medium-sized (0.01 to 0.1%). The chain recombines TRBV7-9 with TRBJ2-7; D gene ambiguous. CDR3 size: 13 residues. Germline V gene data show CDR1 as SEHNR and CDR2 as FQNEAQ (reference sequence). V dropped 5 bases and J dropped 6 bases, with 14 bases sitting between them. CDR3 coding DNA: TGTGCCAGCAGCCCAGGACGGGTAACCGAGCAGTACTTC. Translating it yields CASSPGRVTEQYF.